This T cell receptor (beta chain) comes out of a study of T cells in Graves' hyperthyroidism and ophthalmopathy. RNA transcripts were the template for amplifying TCR beta CDR3 regions. Primed by the HTBI set, a first-round RT-PCR was run on the TCR CDR3. TCRdb ran MiXCR on the multiplex PCR reads and lists one entry per CDR3 protein. The sample contains 500,000 to 600,000 distinct CDR3 sequences, roughly a sixth of which appear only once. From germline, CDR1 is SGHRS and CDR2 YFSETQ. The CDR3 totals 14 residues. Trimming removed 3 bases from V and 4 bases from J, with 13 bases in between. This clonotype appeared many times.

The chain recombines TRBV5-1 with TRBJ1-1; D might be TRBD1 (6 bases). The source material was blood. The clonotype comes from a woman aged 18-29 years with Graves' hyperthyroidism. The CDR3 loop reads CASSSSRGITEAFF. The CDR3 nucleotides read TGCGCCAGCAGCTCTAGCAGGGGTATCACTGAAGCTTTCTTT.